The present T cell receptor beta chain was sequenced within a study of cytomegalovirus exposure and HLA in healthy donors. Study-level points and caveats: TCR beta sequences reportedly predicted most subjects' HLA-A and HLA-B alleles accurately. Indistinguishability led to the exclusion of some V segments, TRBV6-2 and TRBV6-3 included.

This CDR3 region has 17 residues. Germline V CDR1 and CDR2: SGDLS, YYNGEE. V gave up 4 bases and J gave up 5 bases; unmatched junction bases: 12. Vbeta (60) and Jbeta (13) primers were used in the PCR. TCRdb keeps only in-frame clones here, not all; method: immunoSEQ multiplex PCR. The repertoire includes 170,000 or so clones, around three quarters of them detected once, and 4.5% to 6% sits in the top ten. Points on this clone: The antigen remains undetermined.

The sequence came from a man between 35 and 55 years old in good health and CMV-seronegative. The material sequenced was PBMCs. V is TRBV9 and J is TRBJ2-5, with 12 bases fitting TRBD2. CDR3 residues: CASSQGLAGGIYETQYF. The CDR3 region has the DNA TGTGCCAGCAGCCAGGGGCTAGCGGGGGGGATATACGAGACCCAGTACTTC.